This TCR beta chain was identified in a study of blood T cell repertoires in COVID-19. Study as a whole: In each case, the material was cDNA or gDNA derived from T cells, B-cell-depleted T cells, or PBMCs.

This CDR3 has 15 residues. The germline V and J ends were trimmed by 5 bases and 0 bases, with 11 bases remaining between them. CDR1 is MNHNY, CDR2 SVGAGI, per germline (reference sequence). Clones were read by immunoSEQ multiplex PCR, and TCRdb kept only the in-frame ones, dropping some. The sample records 95,000 to 150,000 clones, approximately 90% being singletons. The source of this sequence is a woman aged 45-65 years with acute or convalescent COVID-19. Material: peripheral blood. The chain has TRBV6-6 and TRBJ1-5; the D gene is possibly TRBD1 (6 bases). The CDR3 DNA sequence: TGTGCCAGCAGTCCCCTAGGGGGTAGCAATCAGCCCCAGCATTTT. It codes for CASSPLGGSNQPQHF.